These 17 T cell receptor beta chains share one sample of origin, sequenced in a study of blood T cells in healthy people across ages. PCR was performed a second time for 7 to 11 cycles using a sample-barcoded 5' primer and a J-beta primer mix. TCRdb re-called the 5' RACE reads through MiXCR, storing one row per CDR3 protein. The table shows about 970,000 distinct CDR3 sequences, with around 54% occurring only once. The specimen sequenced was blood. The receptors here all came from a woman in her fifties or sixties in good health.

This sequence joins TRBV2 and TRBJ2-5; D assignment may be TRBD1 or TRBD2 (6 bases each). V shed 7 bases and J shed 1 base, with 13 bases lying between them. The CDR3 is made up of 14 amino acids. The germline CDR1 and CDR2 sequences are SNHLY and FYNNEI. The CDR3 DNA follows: TGTGCCAGCAAGCGGAGGGGGGTCCAAGAGACCCAGTACTTC. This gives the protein CASKRRGVQETQYF.

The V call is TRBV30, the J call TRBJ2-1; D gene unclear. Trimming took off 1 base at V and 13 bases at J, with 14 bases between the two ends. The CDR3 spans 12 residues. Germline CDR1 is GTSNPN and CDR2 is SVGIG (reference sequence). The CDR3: CAWSAPSATQFF. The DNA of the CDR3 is TGTGCCTGGAGTGCCCCTTCGGCGACTCAGTTCTTC. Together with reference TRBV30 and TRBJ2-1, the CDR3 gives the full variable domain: SQTIHQWPATLVQPVGSPLSLECTVEGTSNPNLYWYRQAAGRGLQLLFYSVGIGQISSEVPQNLSASRPQDRQFILSSKKLLLSDSGFYLCAWSAPSATQFFGPGTRLTVL.

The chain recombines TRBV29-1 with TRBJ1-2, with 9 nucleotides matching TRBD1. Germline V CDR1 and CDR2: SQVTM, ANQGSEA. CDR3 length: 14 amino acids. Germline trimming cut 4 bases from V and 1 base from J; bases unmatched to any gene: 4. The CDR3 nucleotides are TGCAGCGTTGTTGGGACAGGGTTTAACTATGGCTACACCTTC. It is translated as CSVVGTGFNYGYTF.

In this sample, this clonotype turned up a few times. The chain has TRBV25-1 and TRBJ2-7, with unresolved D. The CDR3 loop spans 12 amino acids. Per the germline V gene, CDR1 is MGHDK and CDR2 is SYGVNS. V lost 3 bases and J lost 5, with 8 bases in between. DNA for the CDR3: TGTGCCAGCAGTGACGGACGCGACGAGCAGTACTTC. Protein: CASSDGRDEQYF.

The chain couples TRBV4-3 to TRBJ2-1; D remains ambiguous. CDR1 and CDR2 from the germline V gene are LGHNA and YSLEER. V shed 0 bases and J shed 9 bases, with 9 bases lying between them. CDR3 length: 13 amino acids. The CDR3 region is CASSQDRAVEQFF. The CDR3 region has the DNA TGCGCCAGCAGCCAAGATCGGGCCGTTGAGCAGTTCTTC.

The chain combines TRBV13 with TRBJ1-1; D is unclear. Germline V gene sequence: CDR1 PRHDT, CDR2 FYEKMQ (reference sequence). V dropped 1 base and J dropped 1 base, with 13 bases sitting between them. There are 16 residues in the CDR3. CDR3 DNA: TGTGCCAGCAGCTTAGAGGGCCACCGGGGGAACACTGAAGCTTTCTTT. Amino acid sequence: CASSLEGHRGNTEAFF.

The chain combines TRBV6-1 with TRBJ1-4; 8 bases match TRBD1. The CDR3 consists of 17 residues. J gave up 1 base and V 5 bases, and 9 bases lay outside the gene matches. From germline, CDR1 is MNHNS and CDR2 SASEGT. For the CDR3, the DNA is TGTGCCAGCAGTAGAAGCCAGGGGGCAGGAACTAATGAAAAACTGTTTTTT. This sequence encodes CASSRSQGAGTNEKLFF.

DNA of the CDR3: TGCGCCAGCAGCTCCTCCGGGACTAGCGGGAGCGAGCAGTACTTC. Residues: CASSSSGTSGSEQYF. The chain carries TRBV5-1 and TRBJ2-5; the match to TRBD2 covers 14 bases. Matching the DNA end better, TRBJ2-7 makes the J call doubtful. The CDR3 sequence is 15 residues long. Germline V gene sequence: CDR1 SGHRS, CDR2 YFSETQ.

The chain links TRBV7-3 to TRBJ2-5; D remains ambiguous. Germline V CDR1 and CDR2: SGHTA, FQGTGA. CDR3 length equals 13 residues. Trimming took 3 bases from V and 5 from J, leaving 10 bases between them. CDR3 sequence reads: CASSFGSSETQYF. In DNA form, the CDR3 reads TGTGCCAGCAGCTTTGGGTCTTCTGAGACCCAGTACTTC.

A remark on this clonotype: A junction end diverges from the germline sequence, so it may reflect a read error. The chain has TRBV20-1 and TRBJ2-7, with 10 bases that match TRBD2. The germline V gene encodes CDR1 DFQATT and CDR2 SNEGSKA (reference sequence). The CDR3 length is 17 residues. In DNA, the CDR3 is TGCAGCGTCAATAGCGGGAGGACCCGGTTTGCGGGTCATGAGCGGTACTTC. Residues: CSVNSGRTRFAGHERYF.

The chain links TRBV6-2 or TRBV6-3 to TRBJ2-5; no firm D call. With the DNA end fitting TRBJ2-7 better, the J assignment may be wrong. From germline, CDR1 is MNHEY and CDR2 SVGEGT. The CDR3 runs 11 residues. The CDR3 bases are TGTGCCAGCGGTAACTCCCGCGAGCAGTACTTC. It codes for CASGNSREQYF.

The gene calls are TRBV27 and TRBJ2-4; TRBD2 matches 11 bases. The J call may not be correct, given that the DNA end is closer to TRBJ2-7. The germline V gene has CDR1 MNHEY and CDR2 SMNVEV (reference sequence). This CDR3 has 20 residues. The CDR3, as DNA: TGTGCCAGCAGTTTTCGATGGCAGGAACTTGGTAGCGGGAGGGTCCACGAGCAGTACTTC. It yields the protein CASSFRWQELGSGRVHEQYF.

CDR3 sequence (DNA): TGCAGTGCGGCCCTCTTCGCGGGAGGCCCAGATACGCAGTATTTT. Translated, it gives CSAALFAGGPDTQYF. This chain joins TRBV20-1 and TRBJ2-3; the match to TRBD2 covers 8 bases. J lost 4 bases, V lost 6 bases, and 12 bases had no gene match. The CDR3 has 15 amino acids. The V gene's germline CDR1 is DFQATT and CDR2 SNEGSKA (reference sequence).

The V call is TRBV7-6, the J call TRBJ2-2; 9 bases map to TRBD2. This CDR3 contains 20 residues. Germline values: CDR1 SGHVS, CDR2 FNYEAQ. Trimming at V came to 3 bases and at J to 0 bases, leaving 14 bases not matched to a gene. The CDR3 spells CASSFFLAGDLGANTGELFF. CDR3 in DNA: TGTGCCAGCAGCTTTTTTTTAGCGGGGGACTTAGGCGCGAACACCGGGGAGCTGTTTTTT.

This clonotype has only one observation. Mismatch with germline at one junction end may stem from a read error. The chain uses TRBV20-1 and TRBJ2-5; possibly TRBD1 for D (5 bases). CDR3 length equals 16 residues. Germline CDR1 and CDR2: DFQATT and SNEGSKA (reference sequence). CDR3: CSAFSLGQGSYNEQYF. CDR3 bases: TGTAGTGCTTTCTCGCTGGGGCAAGGCTCCTACAATGAGCAGTACTTC.

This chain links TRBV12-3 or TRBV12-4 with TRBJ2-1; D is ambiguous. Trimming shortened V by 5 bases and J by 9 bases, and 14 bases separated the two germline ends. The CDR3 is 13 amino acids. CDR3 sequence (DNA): TGTGCCAGCAGTCTGGCCTTATCGCGTGAGCAGTTCTTC. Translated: CASSLALSREQFF.

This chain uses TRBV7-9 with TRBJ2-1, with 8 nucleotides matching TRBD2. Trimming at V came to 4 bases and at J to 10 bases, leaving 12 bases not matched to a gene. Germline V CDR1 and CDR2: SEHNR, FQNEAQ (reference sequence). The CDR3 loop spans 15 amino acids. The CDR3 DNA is TGTGCCAGCAGCTGGAGCGGGAGTTACGGGGCGGAGCAGTTCTTC. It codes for CASSWSGSYGAEQFF. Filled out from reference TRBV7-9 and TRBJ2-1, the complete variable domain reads DTGVSQNPRHKITKRGQNVTFRCDPISEHNRLYWYRQTLGQGPEFLTYFQNEAQLEKSRLLSDRFSAERPKGSFSTLEIQRTEQGDSAMYLCASSWSGSYGAEQFFGPGTRLTVL.